Listed here are 29 T cell receptor beta chains from one sample, sequenced in a study of beta chain features in type 1 diabetes. Expressed TCRB transcripts were sequenced because the entire RNA isolate underwent reverse transcription. The table came from immunoSEQ multiplex PCR; TCRdb's copy has only in-frame clones and leaves some out. The repertoire consists of just over 450,000 clones, with about 32% occurring once and the leading ten covering roughly 0.06%. The material sequenced was naive CD4+ T cells from blood. Receptors were obtained from a man between 18 and 35 years old in good health.

With regard to this clone: Other DNA sequences in this sample translate to the same CDR3. The chain carries TRBV30 and TRBJ2-7; no firm D call. In germline, CDR1 is GTSNPN, CDR2 SVGIG (reference sequence). The CDR3 consists of 11 residues. V shed 4 bases and J shed 0 bases, with 4 bases lying between them. Here the CDR3 DNA reads TGTGCCTGGACCGACTCCTACGAGCAGTACTTC. Protein: CAWTDSYEQYF.

The chain employs TRBV7-9 and TRBJ2-7, with D uncertain. The CDR3 length is 15 residues. The germline gives CDR1 SEHNR, CDR2 FQNEAQ (reference sequence). The V gene lost 5 bases and the J gene lost 5 bases, with 19 bases spanning the gap. The CDR3 DNA reads as TGTGCCAGCAGCGCAGGACGGAACCCTGGCCACGAGCAGTACTTC. The encoded protein is CASSAGRNPGHEQYF. The variable domain in full, completed from reference TRBV7-9 and TRBJ2-7, reads DTGVSQNPRHKITKRGQNVTFRCDPISEHNRLYWYRQTLGQGPEFLTYFQNEAQLEKSRLLSDRFSAERPKGSFSTLEIQRTEQGDSAMYLCASSAGRNPGHEQYFGPGTRLTVT.

In its sample, this clone was seen a few times. The CDR3 coding sequence is TGTGCCACCAGCAGAGATCCCACAGCCTTAGATACGCAGTATTTT. Residues: CATSRDPTALDTQYF. The chain links TRBV15 to TRBJ2-3; D not resolved. CDR3 size: 15 residues. Germline values: CDR1 LNHNV, CDR2 YYDKDF (reference sequence). V was trimmed by 0 bases and J by 5 bases, leaving 12 bases between them.

This clone was seen only a few times. The rearrangement joins TRBV2 to TRBJ1-5; no clear D. The V gene's germline CDR1 is SNHLY and CDR2 FYNNEI. CDR3 size: 12 residues. Trimming pared 1 base from V and 5 bases from J, leaving 3 bases between. DNA for the CDR3: TGTGCCAGCAGTGAAGACCATCAGCCCCAGCATTTT. Amino acid sequence: CASSEDHQPQHF. Full variable domain (remainder filled in from reference TRBV2 and TRBJ1-5): EPEVTQTPSHQVTQMGQEVILRCVPISNHLYFYWYRQILGQKVEFLVSFYNNEISEKSEIFDDQFSVERPDGSNFTLKIRSTKLEDSAMYFCASSEDHQPQHFGDGTRLSIL.

The chain carries TRBV10-3 and TRBJ2-5, with 9 bases fitting TRBD2. V gave up 3 bases and J gave up 4 bases; unmatched junction bases: 15. CDR1 and CDR2 (germline): ENHRY, SYGVKD. The CDR3 length is 18 residues. The chain's CDR3 is CAISERTRGGRALETQYF. The CDR3 DNA reads TGTGCCATCAGTGAACGAACCCGGGGCGGGAGGGCCTTAGAGACCCAGTACTTC.

This clone has only a few counts. The chain combines TRBV2 with TRBJ2-7; D gene ambiguous. Germline CDR1 reads SNHLY; CDR2 reads FYNNEI. Between the trimmed V and J ends, which lost 4 bases and 2 bases, there was a span of 9 bases. The CDR3 runs 13 residues. The CDR3, as DNA: TGTGCCAGCAGTGTTAGGGCAGCCTACGAGCAGTACTTC. Amino acids: CASSVRAAYEQYF.

The gene calls are TRBV10-2 and TRBJ2-7; 7 bases match TRBD1. There are 15 residues in the CDR3. CDR1 WSHSY and CDR2 SAAADI come from the germline V gene. Trimming took 6 bases from V and 0 from J; bases not matched to a gene: 8. The CDR3 nucleotides are TGCGCCAGCAGCGTAGTGGCAGGGGGCTCCTACGAGCAGTACTTC. As protein: CASSVVAGGSYEQYF.

This clone showed up just a few times. This chain joins TRBV9 and TRBJ2-1; 9 bases agree with TRBD2. The CDR3 contains 14 residues. Trimming removed 3 bases from V and 2 bases from J; junction bases left unmatched: 0. The V gene's germline CDR1 is SGDLS and CDR2 YYNGEE. The CDR3 DNA follows: TGTGCCAGCAGCGGACTAGCGGCCTACAATGAGCAGTTCTTC. Amino acids: CASSGLAAYNEQFF.

The chain couples TRBV18 to TRBJ2-5; D is ambiguous. Germline V gene lookup returns CDR1 KGHSH and CDR2 LQKENI. The length of the CDR3 is 14 residues. Trimming shortened V by 2 bases and J by 2 bases, and 9 bases separated the two germline ends. The CDR3 nucleotides read TGTGCCAGCTCACCATCCTACGGGCAAGAGACCCAGTACTTC. It is translated as CASSPSYGQETQYF.

The rearrangement uses TRBV2 and TRBJ2-7; TRBD2 matches 10 bases. There are 13 residues in the CDR3. Trimming removed 6 bases from V and 3 bases from J; junction bases left unmatched: 2. The germline gives CDR1 SNHLY, CDR2 FYNNEI. The CDR3 DNA follows: TGTGCCAGCAGCGGGACTAGCGTCTACGAGCAGTACTTC. The encoded protein is CASSGTSVYEQYF.

This clone was seen more than once but under ten times. In nucleotides, the CDR3 is TGTGCCAGCAGCCAACGGACTAGGAGCAATGAGCAGTTCTTC. Amino acids: CASSQRTRSNEQFF. V is TRBV14 and J is TRBJ2-1; 7 bases are shared with TRBD2. V lost 2 bases, J lost 6 bases, and 4 bases stayed unmatched. The V gene's germline CDR1 is SGHDN and CDR2 FVKESK. This CDR3 has 14 amino acids.

The chain links TRBV5-6 to TRBJ1-2; D is ambiguous. The CDR3 extends over 13 amino acids. The V gene's germline CDR1 is SGHDT and CDR2 YYEEEE. Trimming shortened V by 4 bases and J by 4 bases, and 11 bases separated the two germline ends. Here the CDR3 DNA reads TGTGCCAGCAGCCAGGACCGGGGCTATGGCTACACCTTC. It encodes CASSQDRGYGYTF.

The chain recombines TRBV5-6 with TRBJ2-7; 9 nucleotides align to TRBD1. V lost 0 bases and J lost 2; bases outside the gene matches: 6. CDR1 SGHDT and CDR2 YYEEEE come from the germline V gene. This CDR3 is built from 16 residues. CDR3 bases: TGTGCCAGCAGCTTGGACGGGACAGGGCCCGCCTACGAGCAGTACTTC. Translating it yields CASSLDGTGPAYEQYF.

The rearrangement uses TRBV18 and TRBJ2-5, with D unclear. V lost 1 base and J 1 base, leaving 4 bases between the germline ends. The CDR3 length is 13 residues. Germline CDR1 is KGHSH and CDR2 is LQKENI. The CDR3 sequence: CASSPRGQETQYF. CDR3 nucleotide sequence: TGTGCCAGCTCACCACGGGGCCAAGAGACCCAGTACTTC. The variable domain in full, with the rest retrieved from reference TRBV18 and TRBJ2-5, is NAGVMQNPRHLVRRRGQEARLRCSPMKGHSHVYWYRQLPEEGLKFMVYLQKENIIDESGMPKERFSAEFPKEGPSILRIQQVVRGDSAAYFCASSPRGQETQYFGPGTRLLVL.

The genes are TRBV14 and TRBJ2-7; the match to TRBD1 covers 9 bases. The CDR3 covers 16 residues. Germline assignment: CDR1 SGHDN and CDR2 FVKESK. V trimming: 4 bases; J trimming: 2 bases; junction bases outside the gene matches: 9. CDR3 region: CASSPDRGAHPYEQYF. The CDR3 coding sequence is TGTGCCAGCAGCCCGGACAGGGGTGCCCACCCCTACGAGCAGTACTTC.

This clone was recorded a few times. V is TRBV6-6 and J is TRBJ2-7; 10 bases fit TRBD1. CDR1 and CDR2 from the germline V gene are MNHNY and SVGAGI (reference sequence). The V segment lost 2 bases and the J segment 6 bases; nucleotides outside the gene matches: 4. The CDR3 totals 14 residues. The CDR3, as DNA: TGTGCCAGCAGTTACAAGGGACAGGGGTTCGAGCAGTACTTC. Translating gives CASSYKGQGFEQYF.

The chain couples TRBV5-1 to TRBJ2-7; TRBD2 might be the D (5 bases). Germline-derived CDR1 and CDR2 are SGHRS and YFSETQ. The length of the CDR3 is 13 residues. Trimming removed 0 bases from V and 6 bases from J, with 10 bases in between. Written as DNA, the CDR3 is TGCGCCAGCAGCTTGGTTCTTGCGGGCGAGCAGTACTTC. Residues: CASSLVLAGEQYF. The variable domain in full, with the rest retrieved from reference TRBV5-1 and TRBJ2-7, is KAGVTQTPRYLIKTRGQQVTLSCSPISGHRSVSWYQQTPGQGLQFLFEYFSETQRNKGNFPGRFSGRQFSNSRSEMNVSTLELGDSALYLCASSLVLAGEQYFGPGTRLTVT.

This clone was observed a handful of times. The chain uses TRBV29-1 and TRBJ2-3, with a weak D call TRBD2 (6 bases). V lost 4 bases and J lost 2, with 13 bases in between. CDR1 and CDR2 (germline): SQVTM, ANQGSEA. The CDR3 spans 14 residues. This CDR3 is CSVAVAEDTDTQYF. Here the CDR3 DNA reads TGCAGCGTTGCTGTAGCGGAAGACACAGATACGCAGTATTTT.

The gene calls are TRBV9 and TRBJ1-1; D remains ambiguous. The CDR3 totals 16 residues. V gave up 0 bases and J gave up 1 base, with 13 bases separating them. The germline gives CDR1 SGDLS, CDR2 YYNGEE. The CDR3 bases are TGTGCCAGCAGCGTAGGAAAAGGGTATGAGAACACTGAAGCTTTCTTT. It specifies CASSVGKGYENTEAFF.

The V gene is TRBV15, the J gene TRBJ1-4; 12 bases agree with TRBD1. Germline-derived CDR1 and CDR2 are LNHNV and YYDKDF (reference sequence). V lost 5 bases, J lost 8 bases, and 6 bases stayed unmatched. The CDR3 is 15 residues long. In DNA form, the CDR3 reads TGTGCCACCAGCCCCAGGGACAGGGGGCTCGAAAAACTGTTTTTT. Translated, it gives CATSPRDRGLEKLFF.

This clone has more than one count but fewer than ten. The V call is TRBV11-2, the J call TRBJ2-3; no clear D. Trimming stripped 5 bases from V and 5 bases from J, with 14 bases between. Germline lookup yields CDR1 SGHAT and CDR2 FQNNGV. The CDR3 runs to 14 residues. The CDR3 nucleotides read TGTGCCAGCAGCCCAGACGCGATCGGAGATACGCAGTATTTT. Encoded protein: CASSPDAIGDTQYF.

V gene TRBV6-6 combines with J gene TRBJ2-7; D is unresolved. The CDR3 has 15 amino acids. From germline, CDR1 is MNHNY and CDR2 SVGAGI (reference sequence). V lost 7 bases and J 2 bases, leaving 18 bases between the germline ends. The CDR3 coding sequence is TGTGCCAGCAAGCCCCAGGAAGGCGAGGCCTACGAGCAGTACTTC. Translation gives CASKPQEGEAYEQYF.

V is TRBV5-4 and J is TRBJ2-3; tentative D call: TRBD2 (5 bases). Germline loops: CDR1 SGHNT, CDR2 YYREEE (reference sequence). Between the trimmed V and J ends, which lost 4 bases and 2 bases, there was a span of 17 bases. There are 16 residues in the CDR3. CDR3 DNA: TGTGCCAGCAGCCGGGGAGAGTTACTCTCCACAGATACGCAGTATTTT. Encoded protein: CASSRGELLSTDTQYF.

The chain recombines TRBV7-6 with TRBJ2-7, with D possibly matching TRBD2 (5 bases). Germline-derived CDR1 and CDR2 are SGHVS and FNYEAQ. The CDR3 has 14 amino acids. With 4 bases removed from V and 6 bases from J, the gap between germline ends came to 16 bases. In DNA form, the CDR3 reads TGTGCCAGCAGCTCCCTCACCGGCCGGGGCGAGCAGTACTTC. Residues: CASSSLTGRGEQYF.

This clone was picked up a small number of times. The rearrangement joins TRBV2 to TRBJ2-4, with D perhaps TRBD1 (5 bases). The V gene's germline CDR1 is SNHLY and CDR2 FYNNEI. V was pared by 4 bases and J by 9 bases, with 7 bases between. CDR3 length: 11 residues. The CDR3 spells CASSGTGIQYF. The CDR3 nucleotides read TGTGCCAGCAGTGGTACAGGCATTCAGTACTTC.

This chain connects TRBV30 to TRBJ2-6, with TRBD2 as a possible D gene (7 bases). V was trimmed by 3 bases and J by 3 bases, leaving 15 bases between them. The CDR3 runs 16 residues. From germline, CDR1 is GTSNPN and CDR2 SVGIG (reference sequence). Written as DNA, the CDR3 is TGTGCCTGGAGCCTTCGGGGGGCGGTTGGGGCCAACGTCCTGACTTTC. This codes for CAWSLRGAVGANVLTF.

This rearrangement joins TRBV7-9 to TRBJ2-7; D is possibly TRBD2 (5 bases). The CDR3 consists of 14 residues. Trimming took off 5 bases at V and 1 base at J, with 12 bases between the two ends. In germline, CDR1 is SEHNR, CDR2 FQNEAQ (reference sequence). In nucleotides, the CDR3 is TGTGCCAGCAGCCGAGGACTGAATTCCTACGAGCAGTACTTC. It yields the protein CASSRGLNSYEQYF. Full variable domain (remainder filled in from reference TRBV7-9 and TRBJ2-7): DTGVSQNPRHKITKRGQNVTFRCDPISEHNRLYWYRQTLGQGPEFLTYFQNEAQLEKSRLLSDRFSAERPKGSFSTLEIQRTEQGDSAMYLCASSRGLNSYEQYFGPGTRLTVT.

This chain uses TRBV4-3 with TRBJ2-1, with 13 bases identical to TRBD2. The CDR3 spans 18 residues. Trimming took 1 base from V and 1 from J; bases not matched to a gene: 4. Per germline, CDR1 LGHNA and CDR2 YSLEER. DNA of the CDR3: TGCGCCAGCAGCCAAGTCGGACTAGCGGGAGAGTCCTACAATGAGCAGTTCTTC. This encodes CASSQVGLAGESYNEQFF.

This clone has just one count. The chain recombines TRBV7-8 with TRBJ1-1; D is perhaps TRBD1 (5 bases). Germline CDR1 and CDR2: SGHVS and FQNEAQ. This CDR3 is built from 12 residues. The ends were cut back, 11 bases at V and 5 bases at J, with 15 bases in the middle. This CDR3 is CALPGGSTEAFF. CDR3 in DNA: TGTGCCCTTCCCGGGGGTTCGACTGAAGCTTTCTTT.